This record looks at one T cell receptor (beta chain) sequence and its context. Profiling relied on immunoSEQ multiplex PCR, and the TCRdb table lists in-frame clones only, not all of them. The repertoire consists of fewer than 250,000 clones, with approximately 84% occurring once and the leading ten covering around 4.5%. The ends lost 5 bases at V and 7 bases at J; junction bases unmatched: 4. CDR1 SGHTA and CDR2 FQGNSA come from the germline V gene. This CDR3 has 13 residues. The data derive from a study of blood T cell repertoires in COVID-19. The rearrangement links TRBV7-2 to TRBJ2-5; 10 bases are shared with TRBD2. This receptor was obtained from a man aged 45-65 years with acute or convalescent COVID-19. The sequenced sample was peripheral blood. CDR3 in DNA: TGTGCCAGCAGCCCAGGACTAGCGGCGACCCAGTACTTC. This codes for CASSPGLAATQYF.